The subject of this entry is one T cell receptor (beta chain). Repertoires were generated with immunoSEQ multiplex PCR, while TCRdb's copy carries only in-frame clones and drops some. The data show over 55,000 clones, about nine tenths seen once. The length of the CDR3 is 17 residues. Germline V gene data show CDR1 as MNHEY and CDR2 as SMNVEV (reference sequence). V gave up 3 bases and J gave up 10 bases; unmatched junction bases: 18. The sample originates from a study of OX40 agonist ivuxolimab in advanced cancers. The genes are TRBV27 and TRBJ2-1; 7 bases are a match to TRBD2. This material consisted of CD4+ or CD8+ T cells sorted from blood, taken in a trial of the OX40 agonist ivuxolimab. This clonotype was sampled from an adult with an advanced solid tumor such as melanoma, head and neck, liver or kidney cancer. CDR3 residues: CASSFRSGGGSGSEQFF. As DNA, the CDR3 is TGTGCCAGCAGTTTTAGGTCGGGCGGGGGTAGCGGTAGCGAGCAGTTCTTC.